This T cell receptor (beta chain) was recorded in a study of STAT5B mutations in CD4+ large granular lymphocyte leukemia. Authors' analysis steps: A productive frequency of 2.59 x 10-5 was the lowest detectable. The assay was immunoSEQ multiplex PCR, and TCRdb's table has in-frame clones only and misses some. The V and J calls and clone size come from that table; D and trimming were worked out from the DNA. The sample contains under 35,000 clones, 65% to 80% of which appear only once. For this clone: Its antigen remains unknown.

General study findings and limits: Patient CD4-sorted repertoires looked more clonal than healthy CD4+ repertoires, even without putative leukemic clones.

CDR3 size: 14 residues. The germline gives CDR1 MNHEY, CDR2 SMNVEV (reference sequence). V lost 7 bases to trimming and J lost 0 bases, with 7 bases between them. The sample comprised CD4+ T cells from blood buffy coats. The chain uses TRBV27 and TRBJ2-6; D is uncertain. The source of this sequence is a human donor in good health. CDR3 in DNA: TGTGCCAGCACCACCCCCTCTGGGGCCAACGTCCTGACTTTC. Protein sequence: CASTTPSGANVLTF.